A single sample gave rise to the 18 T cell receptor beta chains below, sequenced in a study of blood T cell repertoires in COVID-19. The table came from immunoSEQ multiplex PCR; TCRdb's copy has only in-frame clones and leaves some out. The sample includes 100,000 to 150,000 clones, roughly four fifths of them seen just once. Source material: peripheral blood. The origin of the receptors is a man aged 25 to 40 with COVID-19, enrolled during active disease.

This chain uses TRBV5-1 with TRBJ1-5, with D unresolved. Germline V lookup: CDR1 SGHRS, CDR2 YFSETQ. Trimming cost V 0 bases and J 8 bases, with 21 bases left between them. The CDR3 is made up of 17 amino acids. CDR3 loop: CASSLGEHLGRNEPQHF. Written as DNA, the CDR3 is TGCGCCAGCAGCTTGGGAGAACACTTGGGGAGGAATGAGCCCCAGCATTTT.

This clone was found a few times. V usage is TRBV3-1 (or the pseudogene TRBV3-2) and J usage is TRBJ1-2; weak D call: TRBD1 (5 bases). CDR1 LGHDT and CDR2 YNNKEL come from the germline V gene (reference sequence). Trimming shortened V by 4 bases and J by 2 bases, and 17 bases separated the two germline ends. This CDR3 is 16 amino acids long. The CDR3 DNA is TGTGCCAGCAGCCCCTCAGGGCAGGGAGGGAACTATGGCTACACCTTC. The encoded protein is CASSPSGQGGNYGYTF.

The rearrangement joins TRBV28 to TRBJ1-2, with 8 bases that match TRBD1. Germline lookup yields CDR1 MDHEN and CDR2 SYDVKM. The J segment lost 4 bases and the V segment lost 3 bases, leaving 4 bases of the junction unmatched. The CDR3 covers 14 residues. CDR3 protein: CASSFRDRSYGYTF. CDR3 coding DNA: TGTGCCAGCAGTTTCCGGGACAGGTCCTATGGCTACACCTTC.

The CDR3 here is CASSPDDYSGNTIYF. The CDR3 nucleotides are TGCGCCAGCAGCCCGGACGACTACTCTGGAAACACCATATATTTT. The V gene is TRBV5-1, the J gene TRBJ1-3; D uncertain. With 4 bases removed from V and 0 bases from J, the gap between germline ends came to 11 bases. The germline V gene encodes CDR1 SGHRS and CDR2 YFSETQ. The CDR3 loop spans 15 amino acids.

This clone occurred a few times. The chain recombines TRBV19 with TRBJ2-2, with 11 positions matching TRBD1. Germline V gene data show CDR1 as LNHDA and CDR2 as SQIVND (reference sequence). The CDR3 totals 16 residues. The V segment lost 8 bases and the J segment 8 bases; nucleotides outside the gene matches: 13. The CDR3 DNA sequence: TGTGCCAGTCTACCCACCGGACAGGGGGCTTTGGGGGAGCTGTTTTTT. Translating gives CASLPTGQGALGELFF.

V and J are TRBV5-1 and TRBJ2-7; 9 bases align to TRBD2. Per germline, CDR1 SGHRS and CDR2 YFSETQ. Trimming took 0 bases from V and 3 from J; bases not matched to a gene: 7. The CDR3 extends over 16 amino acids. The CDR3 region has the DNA TGCGCCAGCAGCTTGGCTCTCGGGACTAGCAGCTACGAGCAGTACTTC. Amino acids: CASSLALGTSSYEQYF.

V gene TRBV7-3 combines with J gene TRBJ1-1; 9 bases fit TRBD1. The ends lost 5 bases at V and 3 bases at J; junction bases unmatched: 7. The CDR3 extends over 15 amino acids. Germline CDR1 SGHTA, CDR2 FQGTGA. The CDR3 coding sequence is TGTGCCAGCAGCGCTACAGGGGGCAGGGACACTGAAGCTTTCTTT. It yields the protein CASSATGGRDTEAFF.

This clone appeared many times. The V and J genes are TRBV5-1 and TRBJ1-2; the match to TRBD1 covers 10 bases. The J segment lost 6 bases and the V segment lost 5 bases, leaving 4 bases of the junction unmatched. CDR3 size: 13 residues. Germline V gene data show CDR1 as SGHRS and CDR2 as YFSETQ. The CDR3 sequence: CASRSGTGDGYTF. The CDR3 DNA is TGCGCCAGCAGGTCCGGGACAGGGGATGGCTACACCTTC. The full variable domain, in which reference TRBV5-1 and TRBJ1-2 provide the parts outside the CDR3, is KAGVTQTPRYLIKTRGQQVTLSCSPISGHRSVSWYQQTPGQGLQFLFEYFSETQRNKGNFPGRFSGRQFSNSRSEMNVSTLELGDSALYLCASRSGTGDGYTFGSGTRLTVV.

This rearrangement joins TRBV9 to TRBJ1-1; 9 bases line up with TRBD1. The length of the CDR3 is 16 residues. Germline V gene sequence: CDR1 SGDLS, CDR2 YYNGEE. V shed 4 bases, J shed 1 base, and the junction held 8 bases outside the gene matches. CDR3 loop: CASSWSGGQGNTEAFF. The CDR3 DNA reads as TGTGCCAGCAGCTGGTCCGGGGGACAGGGGAACACTGAAGCTTTCTTT.

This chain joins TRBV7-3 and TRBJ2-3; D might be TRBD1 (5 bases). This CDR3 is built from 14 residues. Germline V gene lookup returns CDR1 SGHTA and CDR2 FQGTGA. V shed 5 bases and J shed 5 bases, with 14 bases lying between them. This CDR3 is CASSLDNLQDTQYF. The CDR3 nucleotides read TGTGCCAGCAGCCTGGACAACCTTCAAGATACGCAGTATTTT. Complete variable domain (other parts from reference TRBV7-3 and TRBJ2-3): GAGVSQTPSNKVTEKGKYVELRCDPISGHTALYWYRQSLGQGPEFLIYFQGTGAADDSGLPNDRFFAVRPEGSVSTLKIQRTERGDSAVYLCASSLDNLQDTQYFGPGTRLTVL.

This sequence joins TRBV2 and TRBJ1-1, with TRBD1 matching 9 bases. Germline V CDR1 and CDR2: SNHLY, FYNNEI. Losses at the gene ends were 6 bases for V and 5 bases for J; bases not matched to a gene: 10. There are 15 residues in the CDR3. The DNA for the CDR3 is TGTGCCAGCAGCCTGGACAGGGGAAGTTGGACTGAAGCTTTCTTT. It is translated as CASSLDRGSWTEAFF.

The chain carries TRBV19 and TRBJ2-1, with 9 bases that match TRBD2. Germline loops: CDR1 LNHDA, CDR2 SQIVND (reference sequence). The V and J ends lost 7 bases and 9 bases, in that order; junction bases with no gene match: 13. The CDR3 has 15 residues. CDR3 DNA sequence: TGTGCCAGTAATTCCCAGGCTAGCGGGGTCCGTGAGCAGTTCTTC. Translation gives CASNSQASGVREQFF.

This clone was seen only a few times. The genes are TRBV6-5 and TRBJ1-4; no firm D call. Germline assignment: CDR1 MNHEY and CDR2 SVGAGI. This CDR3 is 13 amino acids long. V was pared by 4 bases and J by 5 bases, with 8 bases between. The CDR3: CASSFDTNEKLFF. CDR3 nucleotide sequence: TGTGCCAGCAGTTTTGACACAAATGAAAAACTGTTTTTT.

CDR3 amino acids: CASSLAAGGPYEKLFF. The CDR3 DNA reads as TGTGCCAGCAGCTTGGCGGCAGGGGGCCCATATGAAAAACTGTTTTTT. This chain uses TRBV5-6 with TRBJ1-4; TRBD1 agrees at 8 bases. Germline V gene sequence: CDR1 SGHDT, CDR2 YYEEEE. This CDR3 has 16 amino acids. Trimming removed 0 bases from V and 6 bases from J; junction bases left unmatched: 7.

CDR3 sequence (DNA): TGTGCCAGCAGCCAAGAAGGGACAGGAAACAATTCACCCCTCCACTTT. Protein sequence: CASSQEGTGNNSPLHF. This chain joins TRBV4-2 and TRBJ1-6, with 8 bases matching TRBD1. Trimming removed 0 bases from V and 7 bases from J; junction bases left unmatched: 5. Germline values: CDR1 LGHNA, CDR2 YNFKEQ. This CDR3 is built from 16 residues.

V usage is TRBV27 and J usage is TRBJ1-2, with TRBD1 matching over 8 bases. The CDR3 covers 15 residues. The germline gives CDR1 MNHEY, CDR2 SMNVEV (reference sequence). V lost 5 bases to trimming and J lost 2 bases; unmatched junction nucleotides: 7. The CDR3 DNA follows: TGTGCCAGCAGTGAGCTAGGACAGGGAAACTATGGCTACACCTTC. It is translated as CASSELGQGNYGYTF.

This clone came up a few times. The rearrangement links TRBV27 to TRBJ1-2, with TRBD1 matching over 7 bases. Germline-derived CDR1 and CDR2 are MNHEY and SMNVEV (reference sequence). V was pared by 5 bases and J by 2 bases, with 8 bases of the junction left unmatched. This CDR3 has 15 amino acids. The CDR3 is CASSPEIQGNYGYTF. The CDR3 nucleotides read TGTGCCAGCAGTCCCGAGATACAGGGGAACTATGGCTACACCTTC.

The CDR3: CASSPQGIKNIQYF. The DNA for the CDR3 is TGTGCCAGCAGTCCCCAGGGTATCAAAAACATTCAGTACTTC. The chain recombines TRBV27 with TRBJ2-4; a weak D match, TRBD1 (5 bases). The CDR3 has 14 residues. CDR1 is MNHEY, CDR2 SMNVEV, per germline (reference sequence). V was cut by 5 bases and J by 3 bases, with 11 bases left in between.